This TCR beta chain stems from a study of blood T cell repertoires in COVID-19. Overall study: COVID-19 samples, acute and convalescent, were from the United States, Italy and Spain.

Trimming pared 5 bases from V and 1 base from J, leaving 7 bases between. This CDR3 is 13 amino acids long. Germline loops: CDR1 LNHNV, CDR2 YYDKDF (reference sequence). Generated by immunoSEQ multiplex PCR, the TCRdb table keeps only in-frame clones and is missing some. Of roughly 250,000 clones in the sample, approximately 80% were seen once. Sequencing was performed on peripheral blood. The clonotype was recovered from a woman aged 60-75 years with active or convalescent COVID-19. The chain is built from TRBV15 and TRBJ2-3; weak D call: TRBD1 (5 bases). The CDR3 bases are TGTGCCACCAGCCAGGGTGGCACAGATACGCAGTATTTT. Its translation: CATSQGGTDTQYF.